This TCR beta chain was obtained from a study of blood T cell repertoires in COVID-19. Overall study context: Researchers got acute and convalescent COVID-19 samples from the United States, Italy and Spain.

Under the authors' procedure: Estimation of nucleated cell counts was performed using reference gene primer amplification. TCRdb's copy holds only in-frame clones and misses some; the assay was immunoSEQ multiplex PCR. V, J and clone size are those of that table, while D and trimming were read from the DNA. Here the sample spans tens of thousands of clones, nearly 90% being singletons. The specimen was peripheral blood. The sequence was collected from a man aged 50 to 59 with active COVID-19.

CDR3 in DNA: TGTGCCAGTAGGACTAGGGGAAATAGTTCACCCCTCCACTTT. The encoded protein is CASRTRGNSSPLHF. The chain joins TRBV19 to TRBJ1-6, with D perhaps TRBD1 (5 bases). The ends were cut back, 6 bases at V and 9 bases at J, with 15 bases in the middle. The CDR3 covers 14 residues. The germline V gene encodes CDR1 LNHDA and CDR2 SQIVND (reference sequence).